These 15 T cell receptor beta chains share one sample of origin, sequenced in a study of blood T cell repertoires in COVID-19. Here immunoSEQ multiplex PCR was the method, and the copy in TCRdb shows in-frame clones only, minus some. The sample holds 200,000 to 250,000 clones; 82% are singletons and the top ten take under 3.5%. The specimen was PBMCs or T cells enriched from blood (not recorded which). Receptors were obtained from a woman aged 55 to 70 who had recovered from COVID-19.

This CDR3 reads CASSSLPETQYF. The CDR3 region has the DNA TGTGCCAGCAGTTCGCTACCAGAGACCCAGTACTTC. This chain links TRBV6-2 or TRBV6-3 with TRBJ2-5; D gene ambiguous. This CDR3 comprises 12 residues. Germline V CDR1 and CDR2: MNHEY, SVGEGT. Trimming pared 4 bases from V and 4 bases from J, leaving 7 bases between.

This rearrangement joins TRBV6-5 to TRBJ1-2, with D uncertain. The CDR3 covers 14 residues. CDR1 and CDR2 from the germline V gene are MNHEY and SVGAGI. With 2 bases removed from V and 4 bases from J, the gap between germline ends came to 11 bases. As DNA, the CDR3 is TGTGCCAGCAGTTACCCTGGGCCCCCCTATGGCTACACCTTC. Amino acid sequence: CASSYPGPPYGYTF.

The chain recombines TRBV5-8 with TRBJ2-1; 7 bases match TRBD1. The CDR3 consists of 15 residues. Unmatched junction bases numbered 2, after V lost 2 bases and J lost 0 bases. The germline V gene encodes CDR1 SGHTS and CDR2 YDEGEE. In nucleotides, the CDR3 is TGTGCCAGCAGCTTCGCAGGGGGCTCCTACAATGAGCAGTTCTTC. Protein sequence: CASSFAGGSYNEQFF. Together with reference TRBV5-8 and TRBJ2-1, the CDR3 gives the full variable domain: EAGVTQSPTHLIKTRGQQATLRCSPISGHTSVYWYQQALGLGLQFLLWYDEGEERNRGNFPPRFSGRQFPNYSSELNVNALELEDSALYLCASSFAGGSYNEQFFGPGTRLTVL.

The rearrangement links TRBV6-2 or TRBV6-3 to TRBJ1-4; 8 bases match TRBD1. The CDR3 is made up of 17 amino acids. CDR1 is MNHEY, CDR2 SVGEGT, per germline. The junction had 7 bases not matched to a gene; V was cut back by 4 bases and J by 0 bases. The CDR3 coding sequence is TGTGCCAGCAGTTCACCGGGACAGGCCGCAACTAATGAAAAACTGTTTTTT. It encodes CASSSPGQAATNEKLFF.

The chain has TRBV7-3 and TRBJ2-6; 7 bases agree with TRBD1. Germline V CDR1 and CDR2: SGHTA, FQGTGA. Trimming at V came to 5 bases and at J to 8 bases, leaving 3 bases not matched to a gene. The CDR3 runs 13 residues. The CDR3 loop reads CASSGDSPNVLTF. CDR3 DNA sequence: TGTGCCAGCAGCGGGGACAGCCCCAACGTCCTGACTTTC.

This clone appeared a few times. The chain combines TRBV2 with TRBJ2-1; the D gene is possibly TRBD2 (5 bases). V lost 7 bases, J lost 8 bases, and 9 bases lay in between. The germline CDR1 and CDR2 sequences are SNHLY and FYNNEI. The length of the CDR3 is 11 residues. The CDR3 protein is CASTRDYEQFF. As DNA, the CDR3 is TGTGCCAGCACCCGGGATTATGAGCAGTTCTTC.

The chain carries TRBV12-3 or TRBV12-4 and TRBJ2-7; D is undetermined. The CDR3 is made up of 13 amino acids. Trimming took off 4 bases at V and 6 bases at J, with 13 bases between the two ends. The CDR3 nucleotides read TGTGCCAGCAGTTCGACGGTTACGGGCGAGCAGTACTTC. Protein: CASSSTVTGEQYF.

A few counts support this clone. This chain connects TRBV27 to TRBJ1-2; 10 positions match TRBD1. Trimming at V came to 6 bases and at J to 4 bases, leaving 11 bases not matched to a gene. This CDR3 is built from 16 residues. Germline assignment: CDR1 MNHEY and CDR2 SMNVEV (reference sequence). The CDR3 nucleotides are TGTGCCAGCAGGACGACAGGGGGCAGGGGGGGCTATGGCTACACCTTC. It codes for CASRTTGGRGGYGYTF.

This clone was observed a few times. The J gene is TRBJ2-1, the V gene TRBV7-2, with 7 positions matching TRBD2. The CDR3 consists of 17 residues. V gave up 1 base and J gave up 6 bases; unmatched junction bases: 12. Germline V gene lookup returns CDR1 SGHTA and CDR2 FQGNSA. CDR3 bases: TGTGCCAGCAGCTTAGGATGGGGGAGGGGCAGGTCCAATGAGCAGTTCTTC. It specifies CASSLGWGRGRSNEQFF.

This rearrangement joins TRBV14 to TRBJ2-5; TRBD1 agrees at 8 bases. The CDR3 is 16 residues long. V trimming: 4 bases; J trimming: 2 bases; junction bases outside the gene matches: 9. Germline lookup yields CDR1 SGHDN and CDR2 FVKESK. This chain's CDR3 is CASSPSRQGSQETQYF. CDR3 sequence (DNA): TGTGCCAGCAGCCCATCCCGACAGGGGTCACAAGAGACCCAGTACTTC.

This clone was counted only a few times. CDR3 nucleotide sequence: TGTGCCAGCAGCTCCGAACAGGGCCGTACTGAAAAACTGTTTTTT. Residues: CASSSEQGRTEKLFF. V usage is TRBV9 and J usage is TRBJ1-4; possible D gene TRBD1, 6 bases. Germline V gene lookup returns CDR1 SGDLS and CDR2 YYNGEE. Trimming removed 4 bases at V and 7 bases at J, with 17 bases between. The CDR3 is 15 residues long.

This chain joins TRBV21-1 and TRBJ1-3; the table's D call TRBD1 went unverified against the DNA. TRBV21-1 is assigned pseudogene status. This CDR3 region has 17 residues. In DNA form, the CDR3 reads TGTGCCAGCAGCAAAGAGGCTGCAGGTCTCTCTGGAAACACCATATATTTT. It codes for CASSKEAAGLSGNTIYF.

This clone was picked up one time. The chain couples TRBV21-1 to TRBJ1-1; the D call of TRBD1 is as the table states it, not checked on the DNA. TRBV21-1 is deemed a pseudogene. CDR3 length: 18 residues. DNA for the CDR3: TGTGCCAGCAGCAAAGATGATATGGGACAGGGGATTTTAGGGGAAGCTTTCTTT. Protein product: CASSKDDMGQGILGEAFF.

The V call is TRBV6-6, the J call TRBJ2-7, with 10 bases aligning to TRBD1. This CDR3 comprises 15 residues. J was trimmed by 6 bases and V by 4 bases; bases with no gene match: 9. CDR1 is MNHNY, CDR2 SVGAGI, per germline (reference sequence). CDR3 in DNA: TGTGCCAGCAGTTTTTCCGGGACAGGGGAGGGCGAGCAGTACTTC. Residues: CASSFSGTGEGEQYF.

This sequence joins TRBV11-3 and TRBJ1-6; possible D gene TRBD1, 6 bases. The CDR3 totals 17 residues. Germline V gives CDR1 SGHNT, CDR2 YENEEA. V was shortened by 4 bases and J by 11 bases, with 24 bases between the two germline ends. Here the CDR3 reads CASSWEGVQVGPAPLHF. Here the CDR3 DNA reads TGTGCCAGCAGCTGGGAGGGGGTACAGGTCGGGCCAGCACCCCTCCACTTT.